What follows are 26 T cell receptor beta chains derived from one specimen sequenced in a study of cytomegalovirus exposure and HLA in healthy donors. The primer mix had 60 Vbeta and 13 Jbeta primers. TCRdb keeps only in-frame clones here, not all; method: immunoSEQ multiplex PCR. The sample lists more than 150,000 clones, approximately 79% seen once, with 6.6% in the top ten. Sequenced input: PBMCs. The receptors derive from a woman aged 45 to 65 in good health and CMV-seropositive.

With regard to this clone: The junction departs from germline at one end; a sequencing error may be responsible. The rearrangement joins TRBV7-7 to TRBJ2-1; 9 bases agree with TRBD2. CDR1 is SSHAT, CDR2 FNYEAQ, per germline (reference sequence). The CDR3 sequence is 15 residues long. CDR3 sequence reads: CASSLGPSGDNEQFF. In nucleotides, the CDR3 is TGTGCTAGCAGCTTAGGCCCTAGCGGGGACAATGAGCAGTTCTTC.

The chain uses TRBV2 and TRBJ2-7; 7 bases map to TRBD1. This CDR3 is built from 13 residues. The germline V gene has CDR1 SNHLY and CDR2 FYNNEI. Germline trimming cut 8 bases from V and 1 base from J; bases unmatched to any gene: 5. CDR3 region: CASQQGQSYEQYF. CDR3 nucleotides: TGTGCCAGCCAGCAGGGACAGTCCTACGAGCAGTACTTC.

The chain carries TRBV14 and TRBJ2-1, with unresolved D. Germline V lookup: CDR1 SGHDN, CDR2 FVKESK. The germline V and J ends were trimmed by 0 bases and 10 bases, with 13 bases remaining between them. CDR3 length: 14 residues. CDR3 protein: CASSQESTVGEQFF. CDR3 nucleotides: TGTGCCAGCAGCCAAGAATCTACAGTCGGAGAGCAGTTCTTC.

The chain joins TRBV11-2 to TRBJ2-7; perhaps TRBD1 as D (5 bases). V was pared by 5 bases and J by 1 base, with 12 bases between. There are 14 residues in the CDR3. CDR1 is SGHAT, CDR2 FQNNGV, per germline. In DNA form, the CDR3 reads TGTGCCAGCAGCGAATTCACAGGATCCTACGAGCAGTACTTC. This codes for CASSEFTGSYEQYF.

The V call is TRBV6-5, the J call TRBJ2-1, with 11 bases lining up with TRBD2. V lost 4 bases and J lost 8; bases outside the gene matches: 7. This CDR3 spans 15 amino acids. Germline CDR1 is MNHEY and CDR2 is SVGAGI. The CDR3: CASSSVAGGMDEQFF. CDR3 in DNA: TGTGCCAGCAGTTCCGTAGCGGGGGGGATGGATGAGCAGTTCTTC.

V gene TRBV6-5 combines with J gene TRBJ2-1, with 9 bases aligning to TRBD2. The germline gives CDR1 MNHEY, CDR2 SVGAGI. The CDR3 sequence is 13 residues long. J lost 9 bases, V lost 6 bases, and 6 bases had no gene match. The CDR3 region has the DNA TGTGCCAGCAGCATTAGCGGGGGTGTTGAGCAGTTCTTC. This encodes CASSISGGVEQFF.

The J gene is TRBJ2-7, the V gene TRBV5-4, with unresolved D. The CDR3 totals 13 residues. The V end was cut by 4 bases, the J end by 5 bases, with 13 bases between. CDR1 SGHNT and CDR2 YYREEE come from the germline V gene (reference sequence). CDR3 loop: CASSTAPSHEQYF. Here the CDR3 DNA reads TGTGCCAGCAGCACTGCCCCGTCGCACGAGCAGTACTTC.

This rearrangement joins TRBV9 to TRBJ1-1, with D possibly TRBD1 on 6 matching bases. V shed 0 bases and J shed 1 base, with 13 bases lying between them. CDR1 and CDR2 from the germline V gene are SGDLS and YYNGEE. The CDR3 sequence is 16 residues long. CDR3 DNA sequence: TGTGCCAGCAGCGTAGTCAGTCAGGGACAGAACACTGAAGCTTTCTTT. Amino acids: CASSVVSQGQNTEAFF.

The sample holds a few counts of this clone. The chain uses TRBV5-1 and TRBJ1-4, with a tentative D call TRBD1 (6 bases). The V and J ends lost 8 bases and 7 bases respectively, with 24 bases between them. The germline V gene encodes CDR1 SGHRS and CDR2 YFSETQ. This CDR3 comprises 16 residues. The CDR3 reads CARSVRGAGSAEKLFF. DNA of the CDR3: TGCGCCAGGTCGGTGCGGGGGGCGGGTTCGGCTGAAAAACTGTTTTTT. Drawing the rest from reference TRBV5-1 and TRBJ1-4, the complete variable domain is KAGVTQTPRYLIKTRGQQVTLSCSPISGHRSVSWYQQTPGQGLQFLFEYFSETQRNKGNFPGRFSGRQFSNSRSEMNVSTLELGDSALYLCARSVRGAGSAEKLFFGSGTQLSVL.

This clone has a single count. The chain has TRBV12-5 and TRBJ2-1; D unclear. The CDR3 totals 17 residues. Germline values: CDR1 LGHNT, CDR2 FRNRAP. Trimming stripped 6 bases from V and 3 bases from J, with 21 bases between. The CDR3 is CASGIYWKPLHYNEQFF. The CDR3, as DNA: TGTGCTAGTGGGATTTATTGGAAGCCACTACACTACAATGAGCAGTTCTTC.

The V and J genes are TRBV7-3 and TRBJ2-7, with TRBD1 identical over 7 bases. With V trimmed by 4 bases and J by 0 bases, 6 bases remained unmatched. From germline, CDR1 is SGHTA and CDR2 FQGTGA. The CDR3 spans 15 residues. The CDR3 nucleotides read TGTGCCAGCAGCTCGTTAGACAGGGACTCCTACGAGCAGTACTTC. It is translated as CASSSLDRDSYEQYF.

This clone has more than one count but fewer than ten. The chain carries TRBV7-2 and TRBJ2-3; perhaps TRBD2 as D (5 bases). CDR1 and CDR2 from the germline V gene are SGHTA and FQGNSA. Trimming cost V 4 bases and J 4 bases, with 18 bases left between them. This CDR3 is 16 amino acids long. CDR3 amino acids: CASSSVLDLQADTQYF. The CDR3 DNA sequence: TGTGCCAGCAGCTCCGTACTAGATCTTCAGGCAGATACGCAGTATTTT.

V is TRBV15 and J is TRBJ1-1; tentatively, D is TRBD1 (5 bases). Trimming took off 1 base at V and 4 bases at J, with 13 bases between the two ends. Germline V gene data show CDR1 as LNHNV and CDR2 as YYDKDF (reference sequence). The CDR3 loop spans 15 amino acids. CDR3 sequence reads: CATSRGGRASTEAFF. CDR3 bases: TGTGCCACCAGCAGAGGGGGCAGGGCGAGCACTGAAGCTTTCTTT.

The rearrangement joins TRBV30 to TRBJ1-4; possibly TRBD1 for D (6 bases). Looked up from germline, CDR1 is GTSNPN and CDR2 is SVGIG (reference sequence). Trimming left V 7 bases short and J 3 bases short, with 12 bases between. There are 13 residues in the CDR3. CDR3 region: CASRGRANEKLFF. The CDR3 coding sequence is TGTGCCTCAAGGGGGAGAGCTAATGAAAAACTGTTTTTT.

This clone was observed a few times. This chain connects TRBV12-5 to TRBJ1-2; the match to TRBD1 covers 7 bases. The V and J ends lost 7 bases and 8 bases, in that order; junction bases with no gene match: 7. Germline CDR1 is LGHNT and CDR2 is FRNRAP. The CDR3 spans 12 residues. The CDR3 sequence: CASDTTGLGYTF. The DNA for the CDR3 is TGTGCTAGTGACACGACAGGGTTGGGCTACACCTTC.

The rearrangement joins TRBV27 to TRBJ2-2, with TRBD1 as a possible D gene (5 bases). This CDR3 has 16 residues. V gave up 1 base and J gave up 4 bases, with 13 bases separating them. The V gene's germline CDR1 is MNHEY and CDR2 SMNVEV (reference sequence). CDR3 nucleotides: TGTGCCAGCAGTTTATTTGCAGGGAAGACCACCGGGGAGCTGTTTTTT. Protein sequence: CASSLFAGKTTGELFF.

Only a few counts were recorded for this clone. The chain is built from TRBV7-6 and TRBJ2-7; D gene uncertain. V was clipped by 6 bases and J by 4 bases, with 19 bases between them. Germline V gene lookup returns CDR1 SGHVS and CDR2 FNYEAQ. The CDR3 is 15 amino acids. Here the CDR3 reads CASSPGGPLSYEQYF. CDR3 sequence (DNA): TGTGCCAGCAGTCCCGGTGGGCCCCTCTCGTACGAGCAGTACTTC.

This sequence joins TRBV6-1 and TRBJ2-5; the match to TRBD1 covers 8 bases. Judging by the DNA end, TRBJ2-7 fits better; the J call may be wrong. There are 15 residues in the CDR3. Germline V CDR1 and CDR2: MNHNS, SASEGT. The DNA for the CDR3 is TGTGCCAGCAGTCGGCCTCCGGGACAGGCTTTCGAGCAGTACTTC. This encodes CASSRPPGQAFEQYF.

This chain links TRBV19 with TRBJ2-4; 12 bases are a match to TRBD2. The J segment lost 0 bases and the V segment lost 5 bases, leaving 5 bases of the junction unmatched. This CDR3 is built from 17 residues. Germline CDR1 LNHDA, CDR2 SQIVND (reference sequence). Here the CDR3 reads CASSLTSGGLAKNIQYF. Here the CDR3 DNA reads TGTGCCAGTAGTTTGACTAGCGGGGGTTTAGCCAAAAACATTCAGTACTTC.

CDR3 DNA sequence: TGTGCCAGCAGCGTACGGGGGGGCTCCTACAATGAGCAGTTCTTC. The encoded protein is CASSVRGGSYNEQFF. V usage is TRBV9 and J usage is TRBJ2-1; TRBD2 matches at 8 bases. CDR3 length: 15 amino acids. The J segment lost 0 bases and the V segment lost 1 base, leaving 0 bases of the junction unmatched. Germline V CDR1 and CDR2: SGDLS, YYNGEE.

V is TRBV11-2 and J is TRBJ2-1; TRBD1 might be the D (6 bases). The germline V gene has CDR1 SGHAT and CDR2 FQNNGV. The CDR3 consists of 13 residues. Between the trimmed V and J ends, which lost 6 bases and 5 bases, there was a span of 11 bases. The CDR3 DNA sequence: TGTGCCAGCAGAAGGACAGCGGACAATGAGCAGTTCTTC. It codes for CASRRTADNEQFF.

In nucleotides, the CDR3 is TGTGCCAGCAGCCTCGGGACAGGGAGCAATGAGCAGTTCTTC. Translation gives CASSLGTGSNEQFF. This chain uses TRBV5-6 with TRBJ2-1; TRBD1 agrees at 9 bases. This CDR3 has 14 residues. The trim removed 4 bases at V and 6 bases at J, leaving 5 bases unmatched. Germline V gene data show CDR1 as SGHDT and CDR2 as YYEEEE.

The table lists this clone with a count of one. This chain joins TRBV29-1 and TRBJ1-3; D is ambiguous. The CDR3 totals 14 residues. Germline V gives CDR1 SQVTM, CDR2 ANQGSEA. V was trimmed by 0 bases and J by 0 bases, leaving 6 bases between them. CDR3 DNA sequence: TGCAGCGTTGAAGATACAAGCTCTGGAAACACCATATATTTT. Translating gives CSVEDTSSGNTIYF.

The CDR3: CASSLNTAGELFF. CDR3 sequence (DNA): TGTGCCAGCAGCTTAAATACAGCCGGGGAGCTGTTTTTT. V is TRBV5-4 and J is TRBJ2-2; D is unclear. The CDR3 totals 13 residues. Germline V gene sequence: CDR1 SGHNT, CDR2 YYREEE (reference sequence). V lost 2 bases and J lost 6, with 8 bases in between.

The J gene is TRBJ2-3, the V gene TRBV28; the match to TRBD2 covers 8 bases. In germline, CDR1 is MDHEN, CDR2 SYDVKM. The CDR3 has 16 residues. V gave up 4 bases and J gave up 4 bases; unmatched junction bases: 10. The CDR3 DNA sequence: TGTGCCAGCAGTTCATTGGTGAGCGGGGGTGCAGATACGCAGTATTTT. It codes for CASSSLVSGGADTQYF.

The CDR3 nucleotides read TGTGCCAGCAGTTTGATGGGGGAGGGCTACGAGCAGTACTTC. It specifies CASSLMGEGYEQYF. This sequence joins TRBV28 and TRBJ2-7, with 7 bases lining up with TRBD2. CDR1 and CDR2 from the germline V gene are MDHEN and SYDVKM. This CDR3 is built from 14 residues. The junction had 5 bases not matched to a gene; V was cut back by 3 bases and J by 3 bases. Together with reference TRBV28 and TRBJ2-7, the CDR3 gives the full variable domain: DVKVTQSSRYLVKRTGEKVFLECVQDMDHENMFWYRQDPGLGLRLIYFSYDVKMKEKGDIPEGYSVSREKKERFSLILESASTNQTSMYLCASSLMGEGYEQYFGPGTRLTVT.